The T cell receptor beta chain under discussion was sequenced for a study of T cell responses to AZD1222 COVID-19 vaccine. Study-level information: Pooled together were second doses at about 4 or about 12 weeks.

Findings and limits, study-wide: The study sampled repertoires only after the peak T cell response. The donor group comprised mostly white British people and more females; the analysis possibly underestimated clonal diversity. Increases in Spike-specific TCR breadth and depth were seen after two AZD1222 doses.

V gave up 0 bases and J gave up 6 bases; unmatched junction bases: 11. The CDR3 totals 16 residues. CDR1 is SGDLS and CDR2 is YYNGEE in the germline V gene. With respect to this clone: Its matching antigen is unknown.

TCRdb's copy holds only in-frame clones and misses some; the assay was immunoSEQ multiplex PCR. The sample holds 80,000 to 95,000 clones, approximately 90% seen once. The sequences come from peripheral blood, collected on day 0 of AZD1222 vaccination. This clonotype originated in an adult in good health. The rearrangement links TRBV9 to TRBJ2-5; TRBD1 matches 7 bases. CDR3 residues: CASSVEETGIKKTQYF. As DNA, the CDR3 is TGTGCCAGCAGCGTAGAAGAGACAGGGATAAAAAAGACCCAGTACTTC.